This T cell receptor (beta chain) was captured in a study of T cell responses to AZD1222 COVID-19 vaccine. Only in-frame clones appear in the TCRdb table, and some are missing; sequencing was by immunoSEQ multiplex PCR. The sample contains about 88,000 clones, 85% to 90% of which appear only once. The CDR3 extends over 14 amino acids. Germline V gene lookup returns CDR1 SNHLY and CDR2 FYNNEI. V was pared by 4 bases and J by 7 bases, with 5 bases of the junction left unmatched. This chain links TRBV2 with TRBJ1-2; 11 bases are a match to TRBD1. The clonotype was recovered from an adult who received the AZD1222 COVID-19 vaccine. The sample in question was peripheral blood, obtained 28 days after the second AZD1222 dose. The CDR3 sequence: CASSGTGGAVGYTF. The CDR3 bases are TGTGCCAGCAGTGGGACAGGGGGCGCGGTTGGCTACACCTTC.